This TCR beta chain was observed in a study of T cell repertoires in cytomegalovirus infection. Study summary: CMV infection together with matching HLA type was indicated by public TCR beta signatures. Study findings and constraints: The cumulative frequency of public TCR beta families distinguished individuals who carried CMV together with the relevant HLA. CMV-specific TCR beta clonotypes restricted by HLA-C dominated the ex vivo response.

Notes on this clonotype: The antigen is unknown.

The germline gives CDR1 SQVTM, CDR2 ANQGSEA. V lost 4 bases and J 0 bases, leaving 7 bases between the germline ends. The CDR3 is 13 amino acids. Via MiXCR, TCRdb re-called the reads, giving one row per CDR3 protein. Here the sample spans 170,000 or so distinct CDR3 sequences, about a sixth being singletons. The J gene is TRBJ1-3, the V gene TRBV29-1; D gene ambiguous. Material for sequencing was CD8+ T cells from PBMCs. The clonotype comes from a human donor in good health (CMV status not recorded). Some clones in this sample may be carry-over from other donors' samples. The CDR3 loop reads CSVAPVSGNTIYF. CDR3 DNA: TGCAGCGTTGCACCCGTCTCTGGAAACACCATATATTTT.